A single sample gave rise to the 17 T cell receptor beta chains below, sequenced in a study of CD8+CD57+ T cells in acquired aplastic anemia (dated by TCRdb to 2016 to 2019). Sequenced on an Illumina HiSeq 2000. Profiling of TCR beta VDJ combinations and CDR3 sequences used genomic DNA as the template. Starting from the raw public reads, TCRdb applied fastp trimming at Q25, assembled clones with MiXCR and retained in-frame beta chains. Rows are unified per CDR3 protein, each entry keeping the most common DNA and genes. The sample contains roughly 200,000 distinct CDR3 sequences, less than 65% of them found a single time. The ten largest account for about 39% of the sample. Patients chosen for sequencing had shown expansion of CD8+CD57+ cells by flow cytometry. Sequencing was done on a sample of sorted CD4+, CD8+, or CD8+CD57+ T cells (not recorded which) from PBMCs. The receptors were sampled from a human donor with aplastic anemia.

This rearrangement joins TRBV6-5 to TRBJ2-1; 13 nucleotides agree with TRBD2. Germline V lookup: CDR1 MNHEY, CDR2 SVGAGI. The V gene end was trimmed by 6 bases and the J gene end by 7 bases; junction bases not matched to a gene: 6. The CDR3 consists of 15 residues. The CDR3 sequence is CASRRTSGGPNEQFF. In nucleotides, the CDR3 is TGTGCCAGCAGACGGACTAGCGGGGGCCCTAATGAGCAGTTCTTC.

Turning to this clonotype: The junction does not match germline at one end; this may be a read error. V is TRBV7-7 and J is TRBJ2-5; 10 bases agree with TRBD1. The germline CDR1 and CDR2 sequences are SSHAT and FNYEAQ (reference sequence). The CDR3 extends over 15 amino acids. Here the CDR3 DNA reads TGTGCTAGCAGCTCCCCGGGACAGGGGTCGGGGACCCAGTACTTC. Its translation is CASSSPGQGSGTQYF.

The genes are TRBV2 and TRBJ2-1; D possibly uses TRBD1 or TRBD2 (5 bases each). The CDR3 loop spans 9 amino acids. Trimming took off 10 bases at V and 10 bases at J, with 8 bases between the two ends. CDR1 and CDR2 (germline): SNHLY, FYNNEI. The CDR3 here is CAKRDEQFF. The CDR3 nucleotides are TGTGCCAAACGGGACGAGCAGTTCTTC.

The chain couples TRBV2 to TRBJ2-7, with TRBD1 identical over 10 bases. This CDR3 region has 15 residues. V trimming: 6 bases; J trimming: 4 bases; junction bases outside the gene matches: 9. CDR1 is SNHLY and CDR2 is FYNNEI in the germline V gene. The CDR3 region is CASSLMTGGGYEQYF. The CDR3 DNA follows: TGTGCCAGCAGCCTTATGACAGGGGGCGGTTACGAGCAGTACTTC.

The chain couples TRBV7-9 to TRBJ1-5; 7 nucleotides agree with TRBD1. The V gene's germline CDR1 is SEHNR and CDR2 FQNEAQ (reference sequence). The CDR3 is 14 residues long. With 5 bases clipped from V and 7 bases from J, the junction kept 8 bases outside the gene matches. CDR3 region: CASSLRQGGQPQHF. In DNA, the CDR3 is TGTGCCAGCAGCCTGCGACAGGGAGGCCAGCCCCAGCATTTT.

The V gene is TRBV10-3, the J gene TRBJ2-7; 7 bases line up with TRBD2. This CDR3 has 15 residues. Germline values: CDR1 ENHRY, CDR2 SYGVKD. Unmatched junction bases numbered 8, after V lost 1 base and J lost 5 bases. The CDR3 coding sequence is TGTGCCATCAGTGAGTGGGGGAGGGGTGCGGACGAGCAGTACTTC. Translation: CAISEWGRGADEQYF.

The V call is TRBV2, the J call TRBJ2-3; 8 positions match TRBD1. The CDR3 is made up of 15 amino acids. V shed 6 bases and J 4 bases; nucleotides not matched to a gene: 9. Germline values: CDR1 SNHLY, CDR2 FYNNEI. The CDR3 region has the DNA TGTGCCAGCAGCCCCGTGACAGGGGAGCCAGATACGCAGTATTTT. This encodes CASSPVTGEPDTQYF.

This clonotype was recorded at least ten times. This chain uses TRBV5-4 with TRBJ2-3; D is unresolved. The CDR3 sequence is 12 residues long. The V gene's germline CDR1 is SGHNT and CDR2 YYREEE (reference sequence). V lost 7 bases and J 1 base, leaving 7 bases between the germline ends. Here the CDR3 reads CASSEGTDTQYF. CDR3 DNA: TGTGCCAGCTCCGAGGGCACAGATACGCAGTATTTT.

The chain employs TRBV24-1 and TRBJ2-5; 7 nucleotides align to TRBD1. This CDR3 has 14 residues. The ends lost 4 bases at V and 2 bases at J; junction bases unmatched: 3. CDR1 and CDR2 from the germline V gene are KGHDR and SFDVKD. The CDR3 DNA reads as TGTGCCACCAGTGACCTGGGACAGCAAGAGACCCAGTACTTC. It translates to CATSDLGQQETQYF.

This clonotype occurred many times. The rearrangement uses TRBV5-8 and TRBJ1-2, with D possibly being TRBD1 (6 bases). Germline CDR1 SGHTS, CDR2 YDEGEE. V was trimmed by 2 bases and J by 0 bases, leaving 11 bases between them. The CDR3 contains 15 residues. The CDR3 DNA reads as TGTGCCAGCAGCTTCAACAGGGATCCTAACTATGGCTACACCTTC. Amino acid sequence: CASSFNRDPNYGYTF. Drawing the rest from reference TRBV5-8 and TRBJ1-2, the complete variable domain is EAGVTQSPTHLIKTRGQQATLRCSPISGHTSVYWYQQALGLGLQFLLWYDEGEERNRGNFPPRFSGRQFPNYSSELNVNALELEDSALYLCASSFNRDPNYGYTFGSGTRLTVV.

This clonotype has ten or more counts. The V and J genes are TRBV7-8 and TRBJ1-2; D unclear. V was clipped by 3 bases and J by 2 bases, with 4 bases between them. The germline CDR1 and CDR2 sequences are SGHVS and FQNEAQ. This CDR3 comprises 12 residues. Written as DNA, the CDR3 is TGTGCCAGCAGCTTGTACAACTATGGCTACACCTTC. It yields the protein CASSLYNYGYTF.

The chain links TRBV19 to TRBJ2-1; 9 bases match TRBD1. The V segment lost 5 bases and the J segment 6 bases; nucleotides outside the gene matches: 8. The germline V gene has CDR1 LNHDA and CDR2 SQIVND (reference sequence). This CDR3 is built from 15 residues. CDR3 sequence reads: CASSPYRDRVNEQFF. CDR3 coding DNA: TGTGCCAGTAGTCCCTACCGGGACAGGGTCAATGAGCAGTTCTTC.

This sequence joins TRBV7-9 and TRBJ1-4; D is perhaps TRBD1 (6 bases). Germline V gene data show CDR1 as SEHNR and CDR2 as FQNEAQ (reference sequence). The CDR3 has 17 amino acids. The V gene lost 1 base and the J gene lost 8 bases, with 20 bases spanning the gap. CDR3 amino acids: CASSLGGIKQGDEKLFF. CDR3 DNA sequence: TGTGCCAGCAGCTTAGGGGGAATCAAACAGGGAGACGAAAAACTGTTTTTT.

This clonotype was counted many times. The chain is built from TRBV29-1 and TRBJ2-1; no reliable D call. The V end lost 5 bases, the J end lost 0 bases, and 11 bases lay between the germline ends. The CDR3 runs to 14 residues. Germline V gene sequence: CDR1 SQVTM, CDR2 ANQGSEA. The CDR3 sequence: CSVRVPSSYNEQFF. The CDR3 nucleotides are TGCAGCGTTCGGGTTCCGAGCTCCTACAATGAGCAGTTCTTC.

The V gene is TRBV2, the J gene TRBJ1-5, with 8 bases fitting TRBD1. The junction had 9 bases not matched to a gene; V was cut back by 4 bases and J by 4 bases. CDR1 SNHLY and CDR2 FYNNEI come from the germline V gene. There are 16 residues in the CDR3. The CDR3: CASSGRTGGWNQPQHF. The CDR3 DNA is TGTGCCAGCAGTGGAAGAACAGGGGGTTGGAATCAGCCCCAGCATTTT.

V gene TRBV29-1 combines with J gene TRBJ1-2; D possibly corresponds to TRBD1 (5 bases). Trimming took off 3 bases at V and 6 bases at J, with 11 bases between the two ends. Per germline, CDR1 SQVTM and CDR2 ANQGSEA. The CDR3 is 12 amino acids. The CDR3 DNA follows: TGCAGCGTTGATCAGGGAGGGGATGGCTACACCTTC. Residues: CSVDQGGDGYTF. The full variable domain, with the rest looked up from reference TRBV29-1 and TRBJ1-2, is SAVISQKPSRDICQRGTSLTIQCQVDSQVTMMFWYRQQPGQSLTLIATANQGSEATYESGFVIDKFPISRPNLTFSTLTVSNMSPEDSSIYLCSVDQGGDGYTFGSGTRLTVV.

The V call is TRBV29-1, the J call TRBJ1-1; D remains unclear. Trimming pared 3 bases from V and 7 bases from J, leaving 15 bases between. This CDR3 is built from 13 residues. Germline V gives CDR1 SQVTM, CDR2 ANQGSEA. The CDR3 sequence is CSVEVGRVYEAFF. In DNA form, the CDR3 reads TGCAGCGTTGAGGTTGGCAGAGTATATGAAGCTTTCTTT.